These 29 T cell receptor beta chains originate from one sample sequenced in a study of spatial heterogeneity in lung cancer (dated by TCRdb to the late 2010s). This sample's time point label indicates: blood at routine non-recurrence follow-up after resection. The library came from 5' RACE. The instrument given in TCRdb is NextSeq 500. TCRdb ran its own pipeline on the public reads, namely fastp trimming at Q25 and MiXCR clone calling, and kept in-frame beta chains. Every distinct CDR3 protein forms one entry, paired with its most common genes and DNA. The sample yields under 20,000 distinct CDR3 sequences; over 8.5% were counted once. The leading ten clones occupy about a fifth of the sample. The sequenced sample was PBMCs, obtained at follow-up. Every receptor here comes from a male donor with early-stage non-small cell lung cancer.

This clonotype was observed many times. The CDR3 region is CASIQMGLAGGISYEQYF. DNA for the CDR3: TGTGCCAGCATTCAGATGGGACTAGCGGGAGGGATCTCCTACGAGCAGTACTTC. The V gene is TRBV28, the J gene TRBJ2-7, with 16 bases that match TRBD2. The CDR3 is 18 residues long. Germline CDR1 and CDR2: MDHEN and SYDVKM. V shed 7 bases and J 0 bases; nucleotides not matched to a gene: 9.

Many counts were recorded for this clonotype. The chain is built from TRBV20-1 and TRBJ1-1; TRBD1 agrees at 7 bases. The length of the CDR3 is 14 residues. In germline, CDR1 is DFQATT, CDR2 SNEGSKA (reference sequence). V was pared by 3 bases and J by 0 bases, with 4 bases of the junction left unmatched. The CDR3: CSARQGGMNTEAFF. Written as DNA, the CDR3 is TGCAGTGCTAGGCAGGGGGGGATGAACACTGAAGCTTTCTTT.

On this clonotype: Its ends do not fully match the called genes, so a read error is possible. The genes are TRBV7-2 and TRBJ2-1; D gene uncertain. CDR3 size: 13 residues. The germline gives CDR1 SGHTA, CDR2 FQGNSA. The CDR3 nucleotides read TGTGCCAGCAGCTTAGTAACGCGCAATGAGCGGTTCTTC. This gives the protein CASSLVTRNERFF.

This clonotype was seen repeatedly, ten times or more. The chain recombines TRBV6-5 with TRBJ2-3; 9 positions match TRBD2. Germline V gives CDR1 MNHEY, CDR2 SVGAGI. This CDR3 contains 17 residues. With V trimmed by 0 bases and J by 2 bases, 6 bases remained unmatched. In DNA, the CDR3 is TGTGCCAGCAGTTACTCCCTAGCGGGGCCTCACACAGATACGCAGTATTTT. Protein product: CASSYSLAGPHTDTQYF.

This clonotype was counted ten times or more. The rearrangement links TRBV12-3 or TRBV12-4 to TRBJ1-2; D is unclear. V gave up 7 bases and J gave up 6 bases, with 9 bases separating them. There are 11 residues in the CDR3. In nucleotides, the CDR3 is TGTGCCAGCACCAACAGACATGGCTACACCTTC. It encodes CASTNRHGYTF.

This clonotype was counted at least ten times. This rearrangement joins TRBV6-5 to TRBJ1-5; D call uncertain. This CDR3 is 14 amino acids long. Trimming removed 2 bases from V and 3 bases from J, with 8 bases in between. Looked up from germline, CDR1 is MNHEY and CDR2 is SVGAGI. CDR3 sequence: CASSYGQFNQPQHF. The CDR3 DNA reads as TGTGCCAGCAGTTACGGGCAGTTCAATCAGCCCCAGCATTTT.

The sample holds many counts of this clonotype. The rearrangement joins TRBV20-1 to TRBJ2-3, with D tentatively TRBD2 (5 bases). V lost 4 bases, J lost 2 bases, and 13 bases lay in between. Germline CDR1 and CDR2: DFQATT and SNEGSKA (reference sequence). CDR3 length: 14 residues. The CDR3 sequence: CSAKAGDYTDTQYF. The DNA of the CDR3 is TGCAGTGCTAAGGCGGGCGACTACACAGATACGCAGTATTTT.

The sample holds many counts of this clonotype. The CDR3, as DNA: TGTGCCAGCAGCGGGGGTGCCGGGCAGTACTTC. Protein product: CASSGGAGQYF. V is TRBV7-2 and J is TRBJ2-7, with D perhaps assigned TRBD1 or TRBD2 (5 bases each). Germline values: CDR1 SGHTA, CDR2 FQGNSA. V was clipped by 5 bases and J by 9 bases, with 11 bases between them. The CDR3 is made up of 11 amino acids. The whole variable domain, filled in from reference TRBV7-2 and TRBJ2-7, reads GAGVSQSPSNKVTEKGKDVELRCDPISGHTALYWYRQSLGQGLEFLIYFQGNSAPDKSGLPSDRFSAERTGGSVSTLTIQRTQQEDSAVYLCASSGGAGQYFGPGTRLTVT.

This clonotype was counted many times. V usage is TRBV2 and J usage is TRBJ2-5, with 11 bases identical to TRBD2. The CDR3 totals 18 residues. Unmatched junction bases numbered 11, after V lost 3 bases and J lost 2 bases. Germline CDR1 reads SNHLY; CDR2 reads FYNNEI. The CDR3 protein is CASSEIIASGRKQETQYF. CDR3 sequence (DNA): TGTGCCAGCAGTGAGATCATCGCTAGCGGGAGGAAACAAGAGACCCAGTACTTC.

In its sample, this clonotype was seen many times. This rearrangement joins TRBV6-5 to TRBJ1-2; possible D gene TRBD1, 6 bases. Deletions cut 0 bases from V and 4 bases from J, with 15 bases between. There are 16 residues in the CDR3. In germline, CDR1 is MNHEY, CDR2 SVGAGI. The CDR3 nucleotides read TGTGCCAGCAGTTACTCTTCAGGGGAACTCGGCTATGGCTACACCTTC. This sequence encodes CASSYSSGELGYGYTF.

This clonotype is labeled medium-sized (0.01 to 0.1%). V gene TRBV5-6 combines with J gene TRBJ2-3, with unresolved D. The CDR3 extends over 12 amino acids. The V and J ends lost 4 bases and 2 bases respectively, with 5 bases between them. Germline CDR1 SGHDT, CDR2 YYEEEE. The CDR3 sequence: CASSQDTDTQYF. The DNA of the CDR3 is TGTGCCAGCAGCCAGGACACAGATACGCAGTATTTT.

The chain recombines TRBV6-6 with TRBJ1-5, with no clear D. The CDR3 spans 15 residues. Germline lookup yields CDR1 MNHNY and CDR2 SVGAGI (reference sequence). The ends were cut back, 0 bases at V and 0 bases at J, with 6 bases in the middle. The CDR3 nucleotides are TGTGCCAGCAGTTACTCACGGTATAGCAATCAGCCCCAGCATTTT. Translation gives CASSYSRYSNQPQHF.

This clonotype is deemed medium-sized. The gene calls are TRBV28 and TRBJ1-5; the D is unclear. The V end was cut by 5 bases, the J end by 0 bases, with 5 bases between. CDR3 length equals 13 residues. CDR1 MDHEN and CDR2 SYDVKM come from the germline V gene. The CDR3 nucleotides are TGTGCCAGCAGTGCTAATAGCAATCAGCCCCAGCATTTT. Protein: CASSANSNQPQHF.

This clonotype showed up many times. J is TRBJ2-1 and V is TRBV4-1, with D tentatively TRBD1 (5 bases). Germline CDR1 MGHRA, CDR2 YSYEKL. V lost 4 bases to trimming and J lost 0 bases, with 10 bases between them. This CDR3 spans 15 amino acids. The CDR3 loop reads CASSLDSSSYNEQFF. In DNA form, the CDR3 reads TGCGCCAGCAGCCTAGACAGTAGCTCCTACAATGAGCAGTTCTTC.

In its sample, this clonotype was seen many times. V gene TRBV11-3 combines with J gene TRBJ2-1, with TRBD1 matching over 7 bases. There are 16 residues in the CDR3. V was clipped by 6 bases and J by 3 bases; unmatched bases: 11. Germline V CDR1 and CDR2: SGHNT, YENEEA. This CDR3 reads CASSRGRGGDYNEQFF. CDR3 nucleotide sequence: TGTGCCAGCAGTCGAGGACGAGGGGGCGACTACAATGAGCAGTTCTTC. Using reference TRBV11-3 and TRBJ2-1 for the parts outside the CDR3, the full variable domain is EAGVVQSPRYKIIEKKQPVAFWCNPISGHNTLYWYLQNLGQGPELLIRYENEEAVDDSQLPKDRFSAERLKGVDSTLKIQPAELGDSAVYLCASSRGRGGDYNEQFFGPGTRLTVL.

This clonotype has ten or more counts. The chain couples TRBV6-1 to TRBJ1-1; tentatively, D is TRBD1 (6 bases). Trimming removed 6 bases at V and 2 bases at J, with 16 bases between. Looked up from germline, CDR1 is MNHNS and CDR2 is SASEGT. The CDR3 runs 15 residues. The CDR3 DNA sequence: TGTGCCAGCAGGACAGAGATCAGGGGAAACACTGAAGCTTTCTTT. Translating gives CASRTEIRGNTEAFF.

This chain links TRBV6-1 with TRBJ2-3; 7 nucleotides match TRBD2. The CDR3 is 13 residues long. CDR1 is MNHNS and CDR2 is SASEGT in the germline V gene. Losses at the gene ends were 8 bases for V and 3 bases for J; bases not matched to a gene: 5. The CDR3 coding sequence is TGTGCCAGCGGAGGGAGGGCTACAGATACGCAGTATTTT. It is translated as CASGGRATDTQYF.

A remark on this clonotype: This sequence may be a read error, since a much larger clone differs from it by one base. This chain joins TRBV5-1 and TRBJ2-1, with D tentatively TRBD1 (6 bases). Looked up from germline, CDR1 is SGHRS and CDR2 is YFSETQ. V was cut by 5 bases and J by 0 bases, with 18 bases left in between. CDR3 length: 17 amino acids. CDR3 region: CASRAGQIESSYNEQFF. The CDR3 DNA reads TGCGCCAGCAGGGCCGGACAGATCGAGAGCTCCTACAATGAGCAGTTCTTC.

This clonotype appeared many times. The chain joins TRBV5-1 to TRBJ2-6, with D perhaps TRBD1 (5 bases). Germline-derived CDR1 and CDR2 are SGHRS and YFSETQ. The V end lost 2 bases, the J end lost 0 bases, and 6 bases lay between the germline ends. This CDR3 is built from 15 residues. The CDR3 nucleotides read TGCGCCAGCAGCTTACAGGACTCTGGGGCCAACGTCCTGACTTTC. Its protein is CASSLQDSGANVLTF.

In its sample, this clonotype was seen many times. CDR3 in DNA: TGTGCCAGTAGTATAGTGGCTAGCGGGGTCTACGAGCAGTACTTC. It translates to CASSIVASGVYEQYF. This sequence joins TRBV19 and TRBJ2-7, with 9 bases matching TRBD2. V was clipped by 1 base and J by 3 bases; unmatched bases: 4. The CDR3 has 15 residues. The germline V gene encodes CDR1 LNHDA and CDR2 SQIVND (reference sequence).

At least ten counts were recorded for this clonotype. At one boundary the junction diverges from the germline segment, which might be a read error. This rearrangement joins TRBV7-9 to TRBJ2-5, with D tentatively TRBD2 (6 bases). The CDR3 loop spans 14 amino acids. Per the germline V gene, CDR1 is SEHNR and CDR2 is FQNEAQ (reference sequence). CDR3 nucleotide sequence: TGTGCCAGCAGTTTAGCGGACCTTCAAGAGACCCAGTACTTC. It translates to CASSLADLQETQYF.

This clonotype was picked up many times. The J gene is TRBJ1-1, the V gene TRBV14; D unclear. The germline V and J ends were trimmed by 3 bases and 10 bases, with 15 bases remaining between them. The germline CDR1 and CDR2 sequences are SGHDN and FVKESK. This CDR3 is 13 amino acids long. The CDR3 DNA sequence: TGTGCCAGCAGCCAGAACAGACTAGTGGGAGCTTTCTTT. Amino acid sequence: CASSQNRLVGAFF.

The CDR3 here is CASSLARGDIQYF. The CDR3 DNA reads TGTGCCAGCAGCTTAGCCAGGGGAGACATTCAGTACTTC. The V call is TRBV7-2, the J call TRBJ2-4; maybe TRBD1 (6 bases). The CDR3 is made up of 13 amino acids. Trimming took off 0 bases at V and 8 bases at J, with 8 bases between the two ends. From germline, CDR1 is SGHTA and CDR2 FQGNSA.

At least ten counts were recorded for this clonotype. The chain employs TRBV18 and TRBJ2-1; D gene unclear. CDR3 length equals 14 residues. V lost 0 bases, J lost 4 bases, and 7 bases lay in between. The V gene's germline CDR1 is KGHSH and CDR2 LQKENI. CDR3 coding DNA: TGTGCCAGCTCACCACCCACGGAGTACAATGAGCAGTTCTTC. Protein: CASSPPTEYNEQFF.

This clonotype was recorded at least ten times. V is TRBV18 and J is TRBJ2-3; TRBD1 or TRBD2 may be the D gene (5 bases each). The V gene lost 11 bases and the J gene lost 5 bases, with 23 bases spanning the gap. This CDR3 has 15 residues. Germline CDR1 KGHSH, CDR2 LQKENI. The CDR3 sequence: CAGTNGTQRLDTQYF. The DNA of the CDR3 is TGTGCCGGAACCAACGGGACGCAGCGATTAGATACGCAGTATTTT. Using reference TRBV18 and TRBJ2-3 for the parts outside the CDR3, the full variable domain is NAGVMQNPRHLVRRRGQEARLRCSPMKGHSHVYWYRQLPEEGLKFMVYLQKENIIDESGMPKERFSAEFPKEGPSILRIQQVVRGDSAAYFCAGTNGTQRLDTQYFGPGTRLTVL.

A note on this clonotype: Since a much larger clone is just one base distant, this may be a read error. Lacking the conserved final phenylalanine or tryptophan, this CDR3 likely reflects a read error. The DNA for the CDR3 is TGCGCCAGCAGAGAAGGGACAGGGGGTGAAGAGACCCAGTACCTC. Translating gives CASREGTGGEETQYL. V gene TRBV10-2 combines with J gene TRBJ2-5, with 11 bases aligning to TRBD1. From germline, CDR1 is WSHSY and CDR2 SAAADI. Losses at the gene ends were 6 bases for V and 3 bases for J; bases not matched to a gene: 6. The CDR3 is 15 residues long.

The sample holds many counts of this clonotype. V and J are TRBV11-2 and TRBJ2-1; 10 positions match TRBD2. The CDR3 spans 16 residues. CDR1 and CDR2 from the germline V gene are SGHAT and FQNNGV. V shed 1 base, J shed 6 bases, and the junction held 6 bases outside the gene matches. CDR3 protein: CASSLVTSGVRNEQFF. For the CDR3, the DNA is TGTGCCAGCAGCTTAGTCACTAGCGGGGTTCGCAATGAGCAGTTCTTC.

The J gene is TRBJ2-2, the V gene TRBV14; D is unresolved. Germline assignment: CDR1 SGHDN and CDR2 FVKESK. The CDR3 has 15 residues. The V and J ends lost 4 bases and 6 bases respectively, with 15 bases between them. Here the CDR3 DNA reads TGTGCCAGCAGCCCTACTTTGCGTTCGGCCGGGGAGCTGTTTTTT. This translates into CASSPTLRSAGELFF.

The genes are TRBV7-2 and TRBJ1-6; D perhaps matches TRBD1 (6 bases). The germline V gene encodes CDR1 SGHTA and CDR2 FQGNSA. Trimming removed 2 bases at V and 8 bases at J, with 13 bases between. The CDR3 has 15 amino acids. CDR3 residues: CASSLYPGADSPLHF. The CDR3 nucleotides read TGTGCCAGCAGCTTATACCCGGGGGCGGATTCACCCCTCCACTTT.